The 8 T cell receptor beta chains reported below all come from one sample, sequenced in a study of blood T cell repertoires in COVID-19. Some clones are missing from TCRdb's copy, which holds only in-frame ones; the method was immunoSEQ multiplex PCR. This sample has about 68,000 clones, with 85% found just once. The specimen sequenced was peripheral blood. All receptors derive from a man over 45 with acute or convalescent COVID-19.

V and J are TRBV2 and TRBJ2-7; 8 bases fit TRBD2. CDR3 size: 14 residues. From germline, CDR1 is SNHLY and CDR2 FYNNEI. The ends lost 6 bases at V and 0 bases at J; junction bases unmatched: 4. The CDR3 sequence is CASSSAGGSYEQYV. CDR3 nucleotides: TGTGCCAGCAGCTCCGCGGGGGGCTCCTACGAGCAGTACGTC.

The V and J genes are TRBV6-5 and TRBJ2-7; TRBD2 agrees at 8 bases. V lost 6 bases, J lost 2 bases, and 6 bases stayed unmatched. CDR3 length: 14 amino acids. The germline gives CDR1 MNHEY, CDR2 SVGAGI. This CDR3 is CASRDTGGPYEQYV. CDR3 in DNA: TGTGCCAGCAGGGATACGGGGGGGCCCTACGAGCAGTACGTC.

The chain combines TRBV29-1 with TRBJ2-1; D not certain. The length of the CDR3 is 10 residues. Trimming removed 7 bases at V and 4 bases at J, with 5 bases between. The germline gives CDR1 SQVTM, CDR2 ANQGSEA. The CDR3 loop is CSAQYNEQFF. The CDR3 DNA is TGCAGCGCCCAATACAATGAGCAGTTCTTC.

The chain has TRBV6-1 and TRBJ1-2; D may be TRBD1 (6 bases). The length of the CDR3 is 15 residues. V was shortened by 1 base and J by 5 bases, with 14 bases between the two germline ends. The germline V gene has CDR1 MNHNS and CDR2 SASEGT. CDR3 loop: CASSEVITGMYGYTF. DNA of the CDR3: TGTGCCAGCAGTGAAGTCATCACAGGGATGTATGGCTACACCTTC.

The CDR3 protein is CASSLSSLDRANWNSPLHF. CDR3 DNA: TGCGCCAGCAGCTTGAGTTCGTTGGACAGGGCGAACTGGAATTCACCCCTCCACTTT. The rearrangement uses TRBV5-1 and TRBJ1-6; 8 bases line up with TRBD1. Germline CDR1 is SGHRS and CDR2 is YFSETQ. Trimming took 1 base from V and 7 from J; bases not matched to a gene: 16. The length of the CDR3 is 19 residues.

V is TRBV5-1 and J is TRBJ1-1, with 11 positions matching TRBD1. Trimming at V came to 4 bases and at J to 5 bases, leaving 10 bases not matched to a gene. The CDR3 has 16 amino acids. CDR1 and CDR2 from the germline V gene are SGHRS and YFSETQ. CDR3 amino acids: CASSRRTGGADTEAFF. The DNA of the CDR3 is TGCGCCAGCAGCCGACGGACAGGGGGCGCAGATACTGAAGCTTTCTTT.

CDR3 in amino acids: CASSLDLEGTEAFF. The CDR3 nucleotides read TGTGCCAGCAGCTTAGACCTTGAGGGCACTGAAGCTTTCTTT. The rearrangement uses TRBV11-2 and TRBJ1-1; no reliable D call. This CDR3 is 14 amino acids long. Germline V gene lookup returns CDR1 SGHAT and CDR2 FQNNGV. V lost 0 bases to trimming and J lost 4 bases, with 9 bases between them.

The chain recombines TRBV6-1 with TRBJ2-7; D unresolved. There are 18 residues in the CDR3. From germline, CDR1 is MNHNS and CDR2 SASEGT. The V end lost 1 base, the J end lost 3 bases, and 22 bases lay between the germline ends. In DNA, the CDR3 is TGTGCCAGCAGTGAAGTGGGCAGGTCCCATTATCCGCTCTACGAGCAGTACTTC. It specifies CASSEVGRSHYPLYEQYF.